This TCR beta chain was observed in a study of blood T cell repertoires in COVID-19. Sequenced by immunoSEQ multiplex PCR; TCRdb stores in-frame clones only, minus some. Among around 200,000 clones listed, under 90% were seen once. The CDR3 is 15 residues long. Trimming took 4 bases from V and 0 from J, leaving 12 bases between them. CDR1 and CDR2 (germline): MNHEY, SVGEGT. Sequencing used peripheral blood. This chain joins TRBV6-2 or TRBV6-3 and TRBJ1-1, with D perhaps matching TRBD1 (5 bases). The sequence was obtained from a woman in her thirties or forties with active or convalescent COVID-19. The CDR3 region has the DNA TGTGCCAGCAGTTGGGGCGGCGAGATGAACACTGAAGCTTTCTTT. Its translation: CASSWGGEMNTEAFF.